Detailed here is one T cell receptor beta chain. The sample originates from a study of blood T cell repertoires in COVID-19. As for the study in general: Whether acute or convalescent, the COVID-19 samples came from the United States, Italy and Spain. Sample material is recorded as cDNA or gDNA derived from T cells, B-cell-depleted T cells, or PBMCs.

V was cut by 0 bases and J by 4 bases, with 15 bases left in between. Germline CDR1 is SEHNR and CDR2 is FQNEAQ (reference sequence). This CDR3 has 16 amino acids. Source study methods: Reference gene primer amplification gave nucleated cell count estimates. Libraries were prepared by immunoSEQ multiplex PCR; TCRdb keeps only in-frame clonotypes and omits some of them. That table furnishes V, J and clone size, whereas the DNA furnished D and trimming. Among 100,000 or so clones, roughly 82% were seen once, and the ten largest hold around 18%. The source is a man older than 75 with acute or convalescent COVID-19. The V and J genes are TRBV7-9 and TRBJ2-5, with D perhaps TRBD2 (7 bases). The sample comprised peripheral blood. The CDR3 loop reads CASSLATSGGRETQYF. CDR3 DNA: TGTGCCAGCAGCTTAGCGACTTCGGGGGGCAGAGAGACCCAGTACTTC.